These 5 T cell receptor beta chains came from one sample sequenced in a study of OX40 agonist ivuxolimab in advanced cancers. The protocol was immunoSEQ multiplex PCR, while the TCRdb copy is restricted to in-frame clones and leaves out a portion. The data contain fewer than 75,000 clones, over 75% of them singletons. The sample in question was CD4+ or CD8+ T cells sorted from blood, obtained in a trial of the OX40 agonist ivuxolimab. All receptors come from an adult with an advanced solid tumor such as melanoma, head and neck, liver or kidney cancer.

V gene TRBV6-5 combines with J gene TRBJ2-3; D may be TRBD1 or TRBD2 (6 bases each). CDR1 and CDR2 from the germline V gene are MNHEY and SVGAGI. Trimming cost V 8 bases and J 4 bases, with 16 bases left between them. CDR3 length equals 14 residues. In nucleotides, the CDR3 is TGTGCCAGCGGACCCGAGAGGGGGGCAGATACGCAGTATTTT. This codes for CASGPERGADTQYF.

This sequence joins TRBV2 and TRBJ1-1; possible D gene TRBD1, 6 bases. V was clipped by 4 bases and J by 7 bases, with 19 bases between them. The CDR3 is 15 amino acids. Germline V gene sequence: CDR1 SNHLY, CDR2 FYNNEI. The CDR3 DNA follows: TGTGCCAGCAGTGCGCGGCTACAGGGTTGGGGTGAAGCTTTCTTT. Translation: CASSARLQGWGEAFF.

The chain is built from TRBV4-1 and TRBJ1-2; D is perhaps TRBD1 (5 bases). The V end lost 4 bases, the J end lost 8 bases, and 14 bases lay between the germline ends. Germline-derived CDR1 and CDR2 are MGHRA and YSYEKL. The CDR3 has 13 amino acids. CDR3 residues: CASSPPVGDGYTF. CDR3 DNA sequence: TGCGCCAGCAGCCCCCCGGTAGGGGACGGCTACACCTTC.

This clone was seen a handful of times. V is TRBV30 and J is TRBJ1-2, with D maybe TRBD1 (6 bases). Germline V gene sequence: CDR1 GTSNPN, CDR2 SVGIG (reference sequence). The CDR3 has 11 amino acids. The germline V and J ends were trimmed by 3 bases and 4 bases, with 6 bases remaining between them. The CDR3 region is CAWSRGYGYTF. CDR3 coding DNA: TGTGCCTGGAGCAGGGGCTATGGCTACACCTTC. The whole variable domain, remainder taken from reference TRBV30 and TRBJ1-2, is SQTIHQWPATLVQPVGSPLSLECTVEGTSNPNLYWYRQAAGRGLQLLFYSVGIGQISSEVPQNLSASRPQDRQFILSSKKLLLSDSGFYLCAWSRGYGYTFGSGTRLTVV.

CDR3 bases: TGTGCCAGTAGTAGTCCACAGGGTGCCTACAATGAGCAGTTCTTC. Residues: CASSSPQGAYNEQFF. The chain employs TRBV19 and TRBJ2-1; possible D gene TRBD1, 6 bases. Trimming shortened V by 4 bases and J by 2 bases, and 12 bases separated the two germline ends. Per the germline V gene, CDR1 is LNHDA and CDR2 is SQIVND (reference sequence). The CDR3 extends over 15 amino acids.